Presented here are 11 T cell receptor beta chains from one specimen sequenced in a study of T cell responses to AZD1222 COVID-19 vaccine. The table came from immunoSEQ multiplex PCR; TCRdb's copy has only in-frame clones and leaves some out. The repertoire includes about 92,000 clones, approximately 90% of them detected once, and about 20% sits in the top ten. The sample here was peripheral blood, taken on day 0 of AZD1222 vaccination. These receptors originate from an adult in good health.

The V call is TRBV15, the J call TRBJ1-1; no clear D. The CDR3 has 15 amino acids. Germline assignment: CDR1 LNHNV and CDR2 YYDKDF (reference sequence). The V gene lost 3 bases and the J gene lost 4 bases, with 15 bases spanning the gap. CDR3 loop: CATSRPLRSGTEAFF. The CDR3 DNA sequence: TGTGCCACCAGCAGGCCCCTACGGAGTGGCACTGAAGCTTTCTTT.

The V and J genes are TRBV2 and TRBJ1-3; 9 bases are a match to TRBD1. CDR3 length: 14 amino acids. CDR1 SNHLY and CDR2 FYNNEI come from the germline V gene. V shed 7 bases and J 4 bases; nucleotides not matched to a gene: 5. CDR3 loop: CASKRTGVGNTIYF. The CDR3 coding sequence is TGTGCCAGCAAACGGACAGGGGTCGGAAACACCATATATTTT.

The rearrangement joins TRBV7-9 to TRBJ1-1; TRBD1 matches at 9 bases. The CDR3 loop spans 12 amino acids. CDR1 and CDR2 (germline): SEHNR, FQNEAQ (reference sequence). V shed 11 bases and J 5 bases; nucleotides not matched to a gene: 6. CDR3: CAGTGGSTEAFF. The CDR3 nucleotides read TGTGCCGGTACAGGGGGCTCAACTGAAGCTTTCTTT.

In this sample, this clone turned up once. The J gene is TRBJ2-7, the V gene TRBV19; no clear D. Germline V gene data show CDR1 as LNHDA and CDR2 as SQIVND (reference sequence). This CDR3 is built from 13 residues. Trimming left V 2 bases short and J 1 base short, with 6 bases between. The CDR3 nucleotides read TGTGCCAGTAGTATATCCAGGTCCTACGAGCAGTACTTC. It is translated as CASSISRSYEQYF. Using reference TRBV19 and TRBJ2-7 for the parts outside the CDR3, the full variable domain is DGGITQSPKYLFRKEGQNVTLSCEQNLNHDAMYWYRQDPGQGLRLIYYSQIVNDFQKGDIAEGYSVSREKKESFPLTVTSAQKNPTAFYLCASSISRSYEQYFGPGTRLTVT.

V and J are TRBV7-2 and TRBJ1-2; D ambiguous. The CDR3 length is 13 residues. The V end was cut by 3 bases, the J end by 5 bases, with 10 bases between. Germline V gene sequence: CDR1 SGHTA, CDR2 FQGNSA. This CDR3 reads CASSFSTAYGYTF. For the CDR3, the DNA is TGTGCCAGCAGCTTCTCCACCGCGTATGGCTACACCTTC.

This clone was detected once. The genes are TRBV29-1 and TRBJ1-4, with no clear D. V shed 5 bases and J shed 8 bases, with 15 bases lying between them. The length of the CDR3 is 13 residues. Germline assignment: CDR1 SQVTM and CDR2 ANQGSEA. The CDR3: CSVTGPVQEKLFF. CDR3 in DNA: TGCAGCGTTACCGGGCCGGTCCAAGAAAAACTGTTTTTT.

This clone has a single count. CDR3 in DNA: TGTGCCAGCAGCTTAGTGCAGTTTGATAATTCACCCCTCCACTTT. Amino acid sequence: CASSLVQFDNSPLHF. The V and J genes are TRBV7-9 and TRBJ1-6, with D hard to call. Germline assignment: CDR1 SEHNR and CDR2 FQNEAQ (reference sequence). The CDR3 has 15 residues. V was clipped by 1 base and J by 5 bases, with 9 bases between them.

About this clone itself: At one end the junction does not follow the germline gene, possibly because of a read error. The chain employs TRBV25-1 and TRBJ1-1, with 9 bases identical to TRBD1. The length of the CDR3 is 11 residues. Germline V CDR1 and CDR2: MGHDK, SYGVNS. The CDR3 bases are TGTGCCAGCAGTGATGGGACAGGGCCTGACTTT. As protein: CASSDGTGPDF.

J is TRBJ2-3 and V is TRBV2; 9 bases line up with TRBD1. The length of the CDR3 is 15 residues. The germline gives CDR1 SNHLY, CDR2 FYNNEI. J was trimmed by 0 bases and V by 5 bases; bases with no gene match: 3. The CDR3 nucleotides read TGTGCCAGCAGTTTAGACAGGGGGAGCACAGATACGCAGTATTTT. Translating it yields CASSLDRGSTDTQYF.

CDR3 loop: CATNLAGGQDEQFF. The CDR3, as DNA: TGTGCCACCAACCTAGCGGGGGGGCAGGATGAGCAGTTCTTC. The chain couples TRBV7-8 to TRBJ2-1, with 12 bases lining up with TRBD2. This CDR3 region has 14 residues. Germline values: CDR1 SGHVS, CDR2 FQNEAQ. The V gene end was trimmed by 10 bases and the J gene end by 8 bases; junction bases not matched to a gene: 9.

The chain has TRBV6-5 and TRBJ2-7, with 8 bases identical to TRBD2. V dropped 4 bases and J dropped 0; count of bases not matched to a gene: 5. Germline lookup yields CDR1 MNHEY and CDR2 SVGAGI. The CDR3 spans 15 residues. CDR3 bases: TGTGCCAGCAGTTTACGCGGGGGGCGCTCCTACGAGCAGTACTTC. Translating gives CASSLRGGRSYEQYF.